In its sample, the clone carrying this T cell receptor (beta chain) was seen once. No antigen is known for it. Germline assignment: CDR1 KGHSH and CDR2 LQKENI. Trimming at V came to 3 bases and at J to 2 bases, leaving 10 bases not matched to a gene. The CDR3 totals 16 residues. The data belong to a study of cytomegalovirus exposure and HLA in healthy donors. Study-level results: As confirmed in vitro, a few CMV-associated chains were specific for CMV antigens. Reports indicate that TCR beta sequences accurately predicted the HLA-A and HLA-B alleles of most subjects.

PCR amplification relied on 60 Vbeta primers (plus 13 Jbeta primers). Method: immunoSEQ multiplex PCR; TCRdb's copy keeps in-frame clones and lacks some. The repertoire consists of 150,000 to 200,000 clones, with 80% to 85% occurring once and the leading ten covering around 0.99%. The sequence was obtained from a woman aged 40 to 49 in good health and CMV-seronegative. The chain couples TRBV18 to TRBJ2-7; 7 bases fit TRBD1. The sample taken for sequencing was PBMCs. The CDR3 DNA follows: TGTGCCAGCTCACCCGTGACAGGGTCGGGAACCTACGAGCAGTACTTC. The encoded protein is CASSPVTGSGTYEQYF.